The clone carrying this T cell receptor beta chain was seen a few times. Its antigen is undetermined. Unmatched junction bases numbered 7, after V lost 6 bases and J lost 5 bases. This CDR3 is built from 15 residues. This entry comes from a study of CD8 T cells in ankylosing spondylitis. Study outcomes and limitations: Disease-linked clones were CD8+ and relatively rare in peripheral blood. Some motif variants were previously reported in reactive arthritis synovial fluid and blood.

TCRdb redid the calling of the 5' RACE reads with MiXCR, one entry per CDR3 protein. The sample has 250,000 to 300,000 distinct CDR3 sequences, around 18% seen once. This sequence originates from a male donor with ankylosing spondylitis or in good health (not recorded which). Sequencing was carried out using blood, either unsorted or a sorted T cell fraction (not recorded which). The chain joins TRBV12-3 or TRBV12-4 to TRBJ2-2, with TRBD1 identical over 9 bases. CDR3 bases: TGTGCCAGCAGCCCGGGACAGGGAAGTACCGGGGAGCTGTTTTTT. This gives the protein CASSPGQGSTGELFF.